This TCR beta chain is drawn from a study of cytomegalovirus exposure and HLA in healthy donors. Study-wide context: The roughly 670 first-cohort repertoires shared a platform with the 120 or so validation repertoires, as reported in a later analysis. Study results and limitations: Associated with cytomegalovirus, according to the listing, were 170 or so TCR beta chains. Reports indicated that the classifier achieved high specificity and sensitivity in diagnosing cytomegalovirus status.

An approximately 120-subject validation cohort, separate from the roughly 670-subject first cohort, supplied the donors. V dropped 4 bases and J dropped 3; count of bases not matched to a gene: 15. CDR3 length: 18 residues. The germline CDR1 and CDR2 sequences are PRHDT and FYEKMQ (reference sequence). The table came from immunoSEQ multiplex PCR; TCRdb's copy has only in-frame clones and leaves some out. The sample has 100,000 to 150,000 clones, roughly 89% seen once; the top ten hold roughly 2%. As to this clone: Its antigen is unknown.

Sequenced: PBMCs. The TCR was taken from a woman between 18 and 29 years old in good health and CMV-seronegative. The J gene is TRBJ2-3, the V gene TRBV13; 8 bases agree with TRBD2. As DNA, the CDR3 is TGTGCCAGCAGCTGGAGAGCCGAAGCTGGCGGGGGGACAGATACGCAGTATTTT. Its translation: CASSWRAEAGGGTDTQYF.